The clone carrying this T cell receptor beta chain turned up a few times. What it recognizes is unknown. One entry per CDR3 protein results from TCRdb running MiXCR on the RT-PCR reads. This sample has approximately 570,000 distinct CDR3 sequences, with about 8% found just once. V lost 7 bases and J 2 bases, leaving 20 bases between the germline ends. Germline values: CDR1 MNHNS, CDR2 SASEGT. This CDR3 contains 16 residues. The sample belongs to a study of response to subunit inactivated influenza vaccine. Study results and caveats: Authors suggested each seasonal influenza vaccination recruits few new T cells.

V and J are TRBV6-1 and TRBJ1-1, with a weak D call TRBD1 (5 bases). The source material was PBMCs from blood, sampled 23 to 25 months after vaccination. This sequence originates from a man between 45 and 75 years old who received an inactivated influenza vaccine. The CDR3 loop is CASMRPGTGGNTEAFF. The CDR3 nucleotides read TGTGCCAGCATGAGACCGGGGACGGGGGGTAACACTGAAGCTTTCTTT.